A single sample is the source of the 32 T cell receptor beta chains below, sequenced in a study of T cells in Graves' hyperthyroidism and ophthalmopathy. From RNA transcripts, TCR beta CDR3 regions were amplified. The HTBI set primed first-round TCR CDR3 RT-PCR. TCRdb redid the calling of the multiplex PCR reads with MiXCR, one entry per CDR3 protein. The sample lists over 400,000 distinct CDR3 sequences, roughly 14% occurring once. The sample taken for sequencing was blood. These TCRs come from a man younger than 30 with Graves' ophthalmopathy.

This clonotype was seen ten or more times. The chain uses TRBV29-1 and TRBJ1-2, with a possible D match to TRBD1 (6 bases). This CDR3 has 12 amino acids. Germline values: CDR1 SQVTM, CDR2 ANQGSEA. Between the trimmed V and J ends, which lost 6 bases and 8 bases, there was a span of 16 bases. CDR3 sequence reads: CSVTGGAQGYTF. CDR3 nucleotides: TGCAGCGTCACGGGGGGGGCTCAGGGCTACACCTTC. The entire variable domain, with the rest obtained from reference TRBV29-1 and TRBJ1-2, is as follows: SAVISQKPSRDICQRGTSLTIQCQVDSQVTMMFWYRQQPGQSLTLIATANQGSEATYESGFVIDKFPISRPNLTFSTLTVSNMSPEDSSIYLCSVTGGAQGYTFGSGTRLTVV.

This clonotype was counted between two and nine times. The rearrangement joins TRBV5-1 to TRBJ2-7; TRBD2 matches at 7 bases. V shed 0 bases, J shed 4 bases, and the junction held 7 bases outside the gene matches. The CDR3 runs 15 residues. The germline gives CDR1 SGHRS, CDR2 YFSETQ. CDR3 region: CASSLGGGDGYEQYF. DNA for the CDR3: TGCGCCAGCAGCTTGGGTGGGGGGGATGGGTACGAGCAGTACTTC.

CDR3 sequence (DNA): TGCAGTGCTAGAGATCCGCTAGCGGGATATGAGCAGTTCTTC. Amino acid sequence: CSARDPLAGYEQFF. V usage is TRBV20-1 and J usage is TRBJ2-1; 9 bases align to TRBD2. Germline V gene sequence: CDR1 DFQATT, CDR2 SNEGSKA (reference sequence). The CDR3 has 14 residues. Trimming cost V 0 bases and J 8 bases; bases outside gene matches: 5.

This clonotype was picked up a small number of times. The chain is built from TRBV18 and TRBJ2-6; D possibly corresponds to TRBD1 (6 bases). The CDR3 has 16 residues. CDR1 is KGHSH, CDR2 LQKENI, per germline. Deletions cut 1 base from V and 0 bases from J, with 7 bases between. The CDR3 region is CASSPQGHSGANVLTF. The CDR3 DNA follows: TGTGCCAGCTCACCACAGGGACACTCTGGGGCCAACGTCCTGACTTTC. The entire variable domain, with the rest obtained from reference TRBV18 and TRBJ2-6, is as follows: NAGVMQNPRHLVRRRGQEARLRCSPMKGHSHVYWYRQLPEEGLKFMVYLQKENIIDESGMPKERFSAEFPKEGPSILRIQQVVRGDSAAYFCASSPQGHSGANVLTFGAGSRLTVL.

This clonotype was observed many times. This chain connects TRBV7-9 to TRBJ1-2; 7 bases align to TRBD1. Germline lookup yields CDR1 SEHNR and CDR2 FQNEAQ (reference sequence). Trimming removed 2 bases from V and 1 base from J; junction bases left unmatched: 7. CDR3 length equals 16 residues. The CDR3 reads CASSLFGQEVNYGYTF. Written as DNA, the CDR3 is TGTGCCAGCAGCTTATTTGGACAGGAGGTTAACTATGGCTACACCTTC.

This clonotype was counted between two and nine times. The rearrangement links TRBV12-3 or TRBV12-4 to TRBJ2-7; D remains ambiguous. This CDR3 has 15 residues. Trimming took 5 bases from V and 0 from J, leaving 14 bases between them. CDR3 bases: TGTGCCAGCAGTCCCCACGCCCCCAGCTCCTACGAGCAGTACTTC. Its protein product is CASSPHAPSSYEQYF.

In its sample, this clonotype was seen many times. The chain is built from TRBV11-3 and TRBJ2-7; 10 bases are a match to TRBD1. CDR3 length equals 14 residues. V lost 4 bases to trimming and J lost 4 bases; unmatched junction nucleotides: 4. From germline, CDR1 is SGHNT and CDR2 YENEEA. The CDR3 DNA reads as TGTGCCAGCAGCTATCCGGGACAGGGGTACGAGCAGTACTTC. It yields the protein CASSYPGQGYEQYF.

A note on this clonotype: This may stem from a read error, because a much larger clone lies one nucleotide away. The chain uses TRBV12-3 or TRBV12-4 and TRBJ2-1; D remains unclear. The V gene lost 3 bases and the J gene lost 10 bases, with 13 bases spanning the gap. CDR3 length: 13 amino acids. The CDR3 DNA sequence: TGTGCCAGCAGTTTTGGGGTAGCCTACGAGCAGTTCTTC. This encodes CASSFGVAYEQFF.

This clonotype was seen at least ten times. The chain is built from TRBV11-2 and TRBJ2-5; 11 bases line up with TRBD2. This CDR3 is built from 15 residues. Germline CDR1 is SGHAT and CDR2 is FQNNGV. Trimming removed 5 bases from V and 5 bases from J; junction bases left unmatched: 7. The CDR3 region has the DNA TGTGCCAGCAGCATTCTAGCGGGAGGTTTTGAGACCCAGTACTTC. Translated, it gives CASSILAGGFETQYF.

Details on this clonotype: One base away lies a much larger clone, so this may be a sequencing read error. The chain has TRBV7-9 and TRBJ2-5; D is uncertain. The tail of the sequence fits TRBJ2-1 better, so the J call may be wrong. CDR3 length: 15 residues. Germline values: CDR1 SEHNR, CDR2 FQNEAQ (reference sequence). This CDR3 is CASSLALAEQETQFF. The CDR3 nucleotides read TGTGCCAGCAGCTTAGCGCTGGCAGAACAAGAGACCCAGTTCTTC.

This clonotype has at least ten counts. CDR3 region: CASSSGTSGSWDIQYF. The CDR3 DNA sequence: TGTGCCAGCAGCTCCGGGACTAGCGGGAGTTGGGACATTCAGTACTTC. The genes are TRBV3-1 and TRBJ2-4; TRBD2 matches at 14 bases. With V trimmed by 5 bases and J by 8 bases, 8 bases remained unmatched. The germline V gene encodes CDR1 LGHDT and CDR2 YNNKEL (reference sequence). This CDR3 contains 16 residues.

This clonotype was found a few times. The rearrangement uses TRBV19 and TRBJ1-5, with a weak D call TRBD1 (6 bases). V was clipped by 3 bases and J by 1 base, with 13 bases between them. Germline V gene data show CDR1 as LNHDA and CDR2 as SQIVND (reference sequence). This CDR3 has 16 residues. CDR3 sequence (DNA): TGTGCCAGTAGTATGGGAGGGCAGGGGAGCAATCAGCCCCAGCATTTT. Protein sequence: CASSMGGQGSNQPQHF.

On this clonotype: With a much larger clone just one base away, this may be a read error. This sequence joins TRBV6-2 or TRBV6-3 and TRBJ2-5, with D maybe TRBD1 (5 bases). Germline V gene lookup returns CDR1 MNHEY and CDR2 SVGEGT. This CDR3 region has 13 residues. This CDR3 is CASRISGQGTQYF. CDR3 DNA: TGTGCCAGCAGAATCTCAGGGCAAGGGACCCAGTACTTC.

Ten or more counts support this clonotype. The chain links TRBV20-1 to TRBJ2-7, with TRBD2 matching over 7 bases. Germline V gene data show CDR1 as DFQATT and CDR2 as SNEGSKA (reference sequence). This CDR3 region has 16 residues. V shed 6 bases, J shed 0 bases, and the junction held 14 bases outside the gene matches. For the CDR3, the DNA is TGCAGTGCGGGGAGGGGTGGCAACCACTTCTCCTACGAGCAGTACTTC. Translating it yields CSAGRGGNHFSYEQYF.

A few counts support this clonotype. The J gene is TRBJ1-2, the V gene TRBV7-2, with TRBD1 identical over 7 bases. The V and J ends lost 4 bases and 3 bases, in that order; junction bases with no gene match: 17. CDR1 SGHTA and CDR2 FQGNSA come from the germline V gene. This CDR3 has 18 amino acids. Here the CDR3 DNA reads TGTGCCAGCAGCTATGACCCGGGACAGCCAACATACGACTATGGCTACACCTTC. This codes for CASSYDPGQPTYDYGYTF.

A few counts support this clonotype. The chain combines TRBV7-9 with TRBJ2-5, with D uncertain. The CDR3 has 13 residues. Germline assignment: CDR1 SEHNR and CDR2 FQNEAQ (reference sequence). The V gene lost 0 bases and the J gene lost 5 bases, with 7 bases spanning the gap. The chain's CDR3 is CASSLAQRETQYF. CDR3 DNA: TGTGCCAGCAGCTTAGCGCAGAGGGAGACCCAGTACTTC.

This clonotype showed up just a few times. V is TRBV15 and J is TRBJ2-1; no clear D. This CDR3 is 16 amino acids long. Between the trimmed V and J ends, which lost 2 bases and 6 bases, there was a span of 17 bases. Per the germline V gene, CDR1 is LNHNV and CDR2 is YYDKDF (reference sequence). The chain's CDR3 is CATSRRTPSVSNEQFF. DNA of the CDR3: TGTGCCACCAGCAGAAGGACCCCGTCGGTAAGCAATGAGCAGTTCTTC.

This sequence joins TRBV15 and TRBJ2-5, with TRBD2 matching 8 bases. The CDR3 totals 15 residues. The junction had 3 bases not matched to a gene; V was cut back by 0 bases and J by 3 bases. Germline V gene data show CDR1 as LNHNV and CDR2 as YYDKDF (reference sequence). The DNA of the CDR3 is TGTGCCACCAGCAGAGAGGAAGCGGGGGAAGAGACCCAGTACTTC. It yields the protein CATSREEAGEETQYF.

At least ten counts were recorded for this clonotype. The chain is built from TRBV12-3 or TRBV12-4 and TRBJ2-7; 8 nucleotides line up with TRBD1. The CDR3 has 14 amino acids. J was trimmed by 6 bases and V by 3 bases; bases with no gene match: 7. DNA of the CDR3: TGTGCCAGCAGTTTCGCGACAGGGGATTCCGAGCAGTACTTC. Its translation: CASSFATGDSEQYF.

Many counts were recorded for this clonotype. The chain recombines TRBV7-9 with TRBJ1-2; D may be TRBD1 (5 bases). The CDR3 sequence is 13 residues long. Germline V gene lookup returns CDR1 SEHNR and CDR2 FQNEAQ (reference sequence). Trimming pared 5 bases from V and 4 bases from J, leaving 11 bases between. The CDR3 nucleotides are TGTGCCAGCAGCCTCAGGGACGCCTATGGCTACACCTTC. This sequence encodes CASSLRDAYGYTF.

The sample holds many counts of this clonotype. CDR3 DNA sequence: TGCAGTGCTAGAGTTCCACAGGGGAACACAGATACGCAGTATTTT. Its protein is CSARVPQGNTDTQYF. This chain joins TRBV20-1 and TRBJ2-3; 7 bases agree with TRBD1. The CDR3 is 15 residues long. Unmatched junction bases numbered 6, after V lost 1 base and J lost 2 bases. Germline V gene lookup returns CDR1 DFQATT and CDR2 SNEGSKA (reference sequence).

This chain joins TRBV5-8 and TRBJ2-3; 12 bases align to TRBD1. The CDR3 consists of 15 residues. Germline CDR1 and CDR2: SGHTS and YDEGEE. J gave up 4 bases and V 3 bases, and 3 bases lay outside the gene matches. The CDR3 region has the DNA TGTGCCAGCAGCTGGGGACAGGGGGCGTCAGATACGCAGTATTTT. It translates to CASSWGQGASDTQYF.

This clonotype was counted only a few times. The CDR3 is CASSIYEQFF. As DNA, the CDR3 is TGTGCCAGCAGTATCTATGAGCAGTTCTTC. The genes are TRBV6-1 and TRBJ2-1; D gene ambiguous. The V end was cut by 5 bases, the J end by 8 bases, with 4 bases between. The V gene's germline CDR1 is MNHNS and CDR2 SASEGT. The CDR3 length is 10 residues.

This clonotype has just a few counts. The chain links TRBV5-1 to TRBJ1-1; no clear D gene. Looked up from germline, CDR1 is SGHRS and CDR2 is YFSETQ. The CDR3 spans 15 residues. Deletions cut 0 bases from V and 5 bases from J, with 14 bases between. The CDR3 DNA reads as TGCGCCAGCAGCTTGGACTCAGCCGGGAAAACTGAAGCTTTCTTT. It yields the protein CASSLDSAGKTEAFF.

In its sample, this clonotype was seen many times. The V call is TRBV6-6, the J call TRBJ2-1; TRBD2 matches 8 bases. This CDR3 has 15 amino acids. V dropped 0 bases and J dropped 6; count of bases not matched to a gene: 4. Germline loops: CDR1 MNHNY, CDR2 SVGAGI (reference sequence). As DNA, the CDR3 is TGTGCCAGCAGTTACTCGGGACTAGACGCCAATGAGCAGTTCTTC. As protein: CASSYSGLDANEQFF.

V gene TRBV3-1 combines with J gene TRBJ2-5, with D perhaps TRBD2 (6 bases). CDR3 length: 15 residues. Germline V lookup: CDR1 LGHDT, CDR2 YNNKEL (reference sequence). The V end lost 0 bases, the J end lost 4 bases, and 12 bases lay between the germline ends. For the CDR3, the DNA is TGTGCCAGCAGCCAAGAATCCGGAGGGGCAGAGACCCAGTACTTC. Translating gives CASSQESGGAETQYF.

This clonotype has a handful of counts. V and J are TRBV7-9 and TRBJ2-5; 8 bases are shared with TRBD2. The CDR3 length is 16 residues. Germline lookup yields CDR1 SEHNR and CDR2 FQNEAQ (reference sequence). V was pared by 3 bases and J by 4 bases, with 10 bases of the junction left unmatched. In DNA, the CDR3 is TGTGCCAGCAGCTTCATCGGGGGGGGTGGGGGAGAGACCCAGTACTTC. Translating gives CASSFIGGGGGETQYF.

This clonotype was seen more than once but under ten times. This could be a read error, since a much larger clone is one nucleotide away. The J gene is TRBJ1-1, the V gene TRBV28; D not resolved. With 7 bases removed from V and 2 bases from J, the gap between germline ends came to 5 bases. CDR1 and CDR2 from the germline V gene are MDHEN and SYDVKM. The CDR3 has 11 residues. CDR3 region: CASNTNTEAFF. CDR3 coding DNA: TGTGCCAGCAATACCAACACTGAAGCTTTCTTT.

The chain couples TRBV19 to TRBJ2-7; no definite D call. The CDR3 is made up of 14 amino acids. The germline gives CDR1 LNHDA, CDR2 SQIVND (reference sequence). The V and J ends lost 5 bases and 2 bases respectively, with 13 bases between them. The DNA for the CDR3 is TGTGCCAGTAGTCAGGCCGGTGACCCCTACGAGCAGTACTTC. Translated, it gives CASSQAGDPYEQYF.

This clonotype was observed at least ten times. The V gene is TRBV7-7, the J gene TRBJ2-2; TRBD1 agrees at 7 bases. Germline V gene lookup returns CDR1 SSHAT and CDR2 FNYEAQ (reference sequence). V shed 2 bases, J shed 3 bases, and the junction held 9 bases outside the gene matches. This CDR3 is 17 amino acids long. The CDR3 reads CASSLSNRGEDTGELFF. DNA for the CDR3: TGTGCCAGCAGCTTATCGAACAGGGGTGAGGACACCGGGGAGCTGTTTTTT.

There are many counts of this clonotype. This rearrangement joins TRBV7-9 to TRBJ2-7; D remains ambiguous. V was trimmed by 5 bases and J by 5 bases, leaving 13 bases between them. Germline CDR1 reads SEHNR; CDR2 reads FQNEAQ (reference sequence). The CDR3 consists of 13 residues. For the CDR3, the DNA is TGTGCCAGCAGCATCCTCGGCCCCCACGAGCAGTACTTC. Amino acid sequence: CASSILGPHEQYF.

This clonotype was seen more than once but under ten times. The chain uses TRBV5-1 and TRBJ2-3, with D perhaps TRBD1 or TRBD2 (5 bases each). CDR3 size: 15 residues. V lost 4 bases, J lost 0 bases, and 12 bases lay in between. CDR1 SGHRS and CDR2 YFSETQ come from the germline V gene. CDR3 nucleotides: TGCGCCAGCAGCCCCGGGGCCCTGAGCACAGATACGCAGTATTTT. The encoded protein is CASSPGALSTDTQYF. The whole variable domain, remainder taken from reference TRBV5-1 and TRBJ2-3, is KAGVTQTPRYLIKTRGQQVTLSCSPISGHRSVSWYQQTPGQGLQFLFEYFSETQRNKGNFPGRFSGRQFSNSRSEMNVSTLELGDSALYLCASSPGALSTDTQYFGPGTRLTVL.